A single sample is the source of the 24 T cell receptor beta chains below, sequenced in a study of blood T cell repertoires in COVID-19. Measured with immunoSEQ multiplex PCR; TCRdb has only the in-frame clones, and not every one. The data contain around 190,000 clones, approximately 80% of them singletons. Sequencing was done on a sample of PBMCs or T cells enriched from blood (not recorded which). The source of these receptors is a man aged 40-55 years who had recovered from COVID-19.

The CDR3 nucleotides are TGTGCCAGCTCCGAACCAGGGACTAGCAAAAATGAGCAGTTCTTC. As protein: CASSEPGTSKNEQFF. This chain uses TRBV18 with TRBJ2-1; 9 bases are a match to TRBD2. The length of the CDR3 is 15 residues. Germline V gene lookup returns CDR1 KGHSH and CDR2 LQKENI. After removal of 6 bases from V and 7 bases from J, the junction contained 10 bases not matched to a gene.

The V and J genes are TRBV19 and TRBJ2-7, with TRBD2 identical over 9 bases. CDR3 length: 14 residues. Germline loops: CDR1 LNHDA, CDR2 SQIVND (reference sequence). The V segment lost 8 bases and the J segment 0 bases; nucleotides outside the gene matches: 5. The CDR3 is CASRREGISYEQYF. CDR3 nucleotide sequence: TGTGCCAGTCGGCGGGAGGGAATCTCCTACGAGCAGTACTTC.

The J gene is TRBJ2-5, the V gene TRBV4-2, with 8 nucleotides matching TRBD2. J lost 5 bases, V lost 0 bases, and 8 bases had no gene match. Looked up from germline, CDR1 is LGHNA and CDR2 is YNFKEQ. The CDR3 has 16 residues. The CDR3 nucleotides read TGTGCCAGCAGCCAAGATGGCGGGAGGATAACCGAGACCCAGTACTTC. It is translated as CASSQDGGRITETQYF.

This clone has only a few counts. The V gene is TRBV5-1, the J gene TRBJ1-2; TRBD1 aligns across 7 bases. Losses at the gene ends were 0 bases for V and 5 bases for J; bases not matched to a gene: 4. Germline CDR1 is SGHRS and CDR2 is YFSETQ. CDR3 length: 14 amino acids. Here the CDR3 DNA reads TGCGCCAGCAGCTTGGGGGAACAGGGGTATGGCTACACCTTC. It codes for CASSLGEQGYGYTF.

CDR3 region: CATSRDPLGGNEQFF. The CDR3 bases are TGTGCCACCAGCAGAGATCCACTAGGGGGCAATGAGCAGTTCTTC. The V gene is TRBV15, the J gene TRBJ2-1; possibly TRBD1 for D (6 bases). Germline CDR1 reads LNHNV; CDR2 reads YYDKDF (reference sequence). V lost 0 bases and J lost 6, with 12 bases in between. CDR3 size: 15 residues.

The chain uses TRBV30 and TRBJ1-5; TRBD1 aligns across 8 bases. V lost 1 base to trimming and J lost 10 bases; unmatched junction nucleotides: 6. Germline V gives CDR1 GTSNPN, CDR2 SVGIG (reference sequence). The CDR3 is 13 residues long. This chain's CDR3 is CAWSGGTGAPQHF. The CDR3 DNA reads TGTGCCTGGAGTGGGGGGACAGGAGCTCCCCAGCATTTT.

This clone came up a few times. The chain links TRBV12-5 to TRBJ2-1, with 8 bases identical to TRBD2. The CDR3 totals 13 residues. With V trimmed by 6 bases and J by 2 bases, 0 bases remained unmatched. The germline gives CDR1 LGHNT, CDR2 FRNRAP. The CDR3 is CASGGLAYNEQFF. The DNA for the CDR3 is TGTGCTAGTGGGGGACTAGCCTACAATGAGCAGTTCTTC.

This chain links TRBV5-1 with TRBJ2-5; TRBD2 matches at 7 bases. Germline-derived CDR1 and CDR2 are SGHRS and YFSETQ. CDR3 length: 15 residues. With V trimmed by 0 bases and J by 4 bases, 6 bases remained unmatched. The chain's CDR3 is CASSLEGGRAETQYF. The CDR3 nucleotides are TGCGCCAGCAGCTTGGAAGGCGGGAGAGCAGAGACCCAGTACTTC.

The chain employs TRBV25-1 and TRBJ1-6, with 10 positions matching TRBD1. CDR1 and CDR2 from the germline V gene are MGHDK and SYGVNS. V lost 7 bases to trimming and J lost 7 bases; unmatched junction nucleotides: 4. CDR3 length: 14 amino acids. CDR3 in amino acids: CASNPTGGNSPLHF. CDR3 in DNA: TGTGCCAGCAACCCGACAGGGGGCAATTCACCCCTCCACTTT.

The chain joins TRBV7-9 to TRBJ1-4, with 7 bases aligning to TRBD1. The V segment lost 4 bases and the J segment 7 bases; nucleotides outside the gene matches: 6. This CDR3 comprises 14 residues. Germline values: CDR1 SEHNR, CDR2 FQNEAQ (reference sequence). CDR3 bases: TGTGCCAGCAGCTCCCGGACAGGCGGTGAAAAACTGTTTTTT. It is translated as CASSSRTGGEKLFF.

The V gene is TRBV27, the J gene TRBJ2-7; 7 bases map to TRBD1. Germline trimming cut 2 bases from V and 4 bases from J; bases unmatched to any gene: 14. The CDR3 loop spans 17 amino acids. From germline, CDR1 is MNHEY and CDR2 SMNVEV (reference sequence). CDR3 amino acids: CASSLTGQVPKEYEQYF. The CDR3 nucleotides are TGTGCCAGCAGTTTAACCGGACAGGTCCCTAAAGAATACGAGCAGTACTTC.

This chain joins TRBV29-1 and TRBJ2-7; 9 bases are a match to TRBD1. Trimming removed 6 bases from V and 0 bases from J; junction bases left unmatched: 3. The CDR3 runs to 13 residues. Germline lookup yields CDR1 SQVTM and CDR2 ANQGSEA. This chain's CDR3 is CSVGTGSSYEQYF. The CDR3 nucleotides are TGCAGCGTAGGGACAGGGAGCTCCTACGAGCAGTACTTC.

In DNA form, the CDR3 reads TGTGCCAGCAGCTACCCGGGGGTGGGGGAAAAACTGTTTTTT. This gives the protein CASSYPGVGEKLFF. The J gene is TRBJ1-4, the V gene TRBV7-9; weak D call: TRBD1 (5 bases). The CDR3 runs to 14 residues. V lost 4 bases to trimming and J lost 8 bases, with 14 bases between them. In germline, CDR1 is SEHNR, CDR2 FQNEAQ (reference sequence). The full variable domain, its missing parts supplied by reference TRBV7-9 and TRBJ1-4, is DTGVSQNPRHKITKRGQNVTFRCDPISEHNRLYWYRQTLGQGPEFLTYFQNEAQLEKSRLLSDRFSAERPKGSFSTLEIQRTEQGDSAMYLCASSYPGVGEKLFFGSGTQLSVL.

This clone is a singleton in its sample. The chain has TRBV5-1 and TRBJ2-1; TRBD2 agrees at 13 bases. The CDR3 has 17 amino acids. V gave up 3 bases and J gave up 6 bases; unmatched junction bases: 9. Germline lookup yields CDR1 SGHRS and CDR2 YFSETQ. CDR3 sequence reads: CASSSAPLAGGGNEQFF. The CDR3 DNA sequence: TGCGCCAGCAGCTCTGCCCCACTAGCGGGAGGGGGCAATGAGCAGTTCTTC.

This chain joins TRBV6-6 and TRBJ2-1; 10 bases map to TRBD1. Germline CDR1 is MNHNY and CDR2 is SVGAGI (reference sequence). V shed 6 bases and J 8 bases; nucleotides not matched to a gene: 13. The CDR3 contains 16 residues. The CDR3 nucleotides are TGTGCCAGCAGCCATATGTGGACAGGGGGTATCGATGAGCAGTTCTTC. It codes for CASSHMWTGGIDEQFF.

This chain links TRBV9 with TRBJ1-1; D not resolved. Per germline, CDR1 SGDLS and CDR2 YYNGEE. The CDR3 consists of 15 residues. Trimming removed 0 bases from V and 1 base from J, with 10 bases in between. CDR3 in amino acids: CASSVATGRNTEAFF. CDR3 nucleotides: TGTGCCAGCAGCGTAGCTACGGGGAGGAACACTGAAGCTTTCTTT.

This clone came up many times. CDR3 sequence reads: CSVGQLGAWVGTEAFF. The CDR3 nucleotides are TGCAGCGTTGGACAGTTGGGGGCTTGGGTAGGCACTGAAGCTTTCTTT. The V gene is TRBV29-1, the J gene TRBJ1-1; possibly TRBD1 for D (6 bases). Germline-derived CDR1 and CDR2 are SQVTM and ANQGSEA. Deletions cut 4 bases from V and 4 bases from J, with 22 bases between. This CDR3 comprises 16 residues.

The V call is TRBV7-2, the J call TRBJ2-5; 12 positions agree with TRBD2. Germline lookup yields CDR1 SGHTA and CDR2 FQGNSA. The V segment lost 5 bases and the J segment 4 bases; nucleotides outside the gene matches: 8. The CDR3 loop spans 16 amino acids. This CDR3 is CASSETSGSLGETQYF. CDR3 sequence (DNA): TGTGCCAGCAGCGAGACTAGCGGGAGCTTGGGAGAGACCCAGTACTTC.

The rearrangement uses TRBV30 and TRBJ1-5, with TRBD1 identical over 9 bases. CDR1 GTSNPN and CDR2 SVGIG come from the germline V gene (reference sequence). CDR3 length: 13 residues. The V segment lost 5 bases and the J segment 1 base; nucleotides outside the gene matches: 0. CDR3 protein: CAWGTGSNQPQHF. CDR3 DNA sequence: TGTGCCTGGGGGACAGGGAGCAATCAGCCCCAGCATTTT.

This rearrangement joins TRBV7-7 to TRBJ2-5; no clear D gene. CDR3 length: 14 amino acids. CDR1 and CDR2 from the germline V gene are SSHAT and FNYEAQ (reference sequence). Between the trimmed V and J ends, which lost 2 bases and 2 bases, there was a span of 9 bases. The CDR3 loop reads CASSLSVRQETQYF. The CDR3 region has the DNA TGTGCCAGCAGCTTATCCGTCAGGCAAGAGACCCAGTACTTC.

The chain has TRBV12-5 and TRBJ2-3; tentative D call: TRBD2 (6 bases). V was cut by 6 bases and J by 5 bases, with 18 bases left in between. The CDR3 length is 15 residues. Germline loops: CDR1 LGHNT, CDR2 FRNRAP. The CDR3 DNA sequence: TGTGCTAGTGGCAGGGACGCGACGGGAGTAGATACGCAGTATTTT. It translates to CASGRDATGVDTQYF.

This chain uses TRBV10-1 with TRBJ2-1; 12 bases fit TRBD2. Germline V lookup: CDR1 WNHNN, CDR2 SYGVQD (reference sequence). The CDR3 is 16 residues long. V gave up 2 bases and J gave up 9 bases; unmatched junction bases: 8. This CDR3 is CASSERLAGVLSEQFF. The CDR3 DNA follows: TGCGCCAGCAGTGAGAGACTAGCGGGAGTTCTCAGTGAGCAGTTCTTC.

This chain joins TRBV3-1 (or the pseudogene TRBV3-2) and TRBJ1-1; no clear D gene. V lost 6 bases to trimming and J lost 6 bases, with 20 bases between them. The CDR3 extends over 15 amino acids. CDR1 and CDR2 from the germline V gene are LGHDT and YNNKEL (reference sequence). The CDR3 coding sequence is TGTGCCAGCAGTCGACATAACGCGAAGGTTGCTGAAGCTTTCTTT. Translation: CASSRHNAKVAEAFF.

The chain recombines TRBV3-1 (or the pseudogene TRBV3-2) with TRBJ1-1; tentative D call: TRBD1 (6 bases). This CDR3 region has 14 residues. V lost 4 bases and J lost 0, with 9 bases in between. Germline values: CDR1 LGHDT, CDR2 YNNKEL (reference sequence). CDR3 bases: TGTGCCAGCAGCCCGGGACATATGAACACTGAAGCTTTCTTT. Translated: CASSPGHMNTEAFF.